The 22 T cell receptor beta chains below come from one sample, sequenced in a study of technical replicates of blood from several donors. Sequenced by immunoSEQ multiplex PCR; TCRdb stores in-frame clones only, minus some. The sample lists about 100,000 clones; 96% were seen once. The sample was T cells isolated from PBMCs. Receptors originate from a human donor in good health.

In this sample, this clone turned up once. V is TRBV9 and J is TRBJ1-2; D is unresolved. The V gene's germline CDR1 is SGDLS and CDR2 YYNGEE. This CDR3 is built from 12 residues. The germline V and J ends were trimmed by 2 bases and 3 bases, with 5 bases remaining between them. CDR3 in DNA: TGTGCCAGCAGCGTGGAGGACTATGGCTACACCTTC. Its translation: CASSVEDYGYTF. The full variable domain, completed using reference TRBV9 and TRBJ1-2, is DSGVTQTPKHLITATGQRVTLRCSPRSGDLSVYWYQQSLDQGLQFLIQYYNGEERAKGNILERFSAQQFPDLHSELNLSSLELGDSALYFCASSVEDYGYTFGSGTRLTVV.

The genes are TRBV5-4 and TRBJ1-2, with 7 bases identical to TRBD1. Germline CDR1 reads SGHNT; CDR2 reads YYREEE (reference sequence). J gave up 3 bases and V 3 bases, and 11 bases lay outside the gene matches. The CDR3 sequence is 16 residues long. This CDR3 reads CASSSAGGQGDYGYTF. The CDR3 DNA reads TGTGCCAGCAGCTCCGCAGGGGGGCAGGGTGACTATGGCTACACCTTC.

The chain couples TRBV11-2 to TRBJ2-1; 7 nucleotides agree with TRBD2. J lost 2 bases, V lost 2 bases, and 9 bases had no gene match. The CDR3 is made up of 17 amino acids. Germline values: CDR1 SGHAT, CDR2 FQNNGV. The CDR3, as DNA: TGTGCCAGCAGCTTACAGAACCCGGGACTACCCTACAATGAGCAGTTCTTC. Its translation: CASSLQNPGLPYNEQFF.

V usage is TRBV5-4 and J usage is TRBJ2-7; 10 nucleotides match TRBD1. Trimming took 6 bases from V and 2 from J; bases not matched to a gene: 8. The length of the CDR3 is 15 residues. Germline CDR1 and CDR2: SGHNT and YYREEE (reference sequence). The CDR3 nucleotides are TGTGCCAGCACCCGATCTGGGACAGGGGCCTACGAGCAGTACTTC. Translated: CASTRSGTGAYEQYF.

The chain has TRBV18 and TRBJ1-3, with D perhaps matching TRBD1 (5 bases). The CDR3 covers 18 residues. Per the germline V gene, CDR1 is KGHSH and CDR2 is LQKENI. Between the trimmed V and J ends, which lost 2 bases and 0 bases, there was a span of 17 bases. CDR3 sequence (DNA): TGTGCCAGCTCACCAATCGGGGAGGGGCATGGCTCTGGAAACACCATATATTTT. Protein sequence: CASSPIGEGHGSGNTIYF.

The chain employs TRBV6-1 and TRBJ2-7; TRBD1 matches at 8 bases. The germline V gene has CDR1 MNHNS and CDR2 SASEGT. This CDR3 comprises 15 residues. Losses at the gene ends were 2 bases for V and 3 bases for J; bases not matched to a gene: 6. The CDR3 coding sequence is TGTGCCAGCAGTGAACTGGTAGGACAGGGCTACGAGCAGTACTTC. This gives the protein CASSELVGQGYEQYF.

The chain joins TRBV11-2 to TRBJ1-1; D is unclear. Germline V lookup: CDR1 SGHAT, CDR2 FQNNGV. The length of the CDR3 is 13 residues. Trimming left V 1 base short and J 3 bases short, with 6 bases between. The DNA for the CDR3 is TGTGCCAGCAGCTTAGTCGTAGACACTGAAGCTTTCTTT. Its protein product is CASSLVVDTEAFF.

This clone was seen a few times. The V call is TRBV9, the J call TRBJ2-5; TRBD2 matches at 8 bases. Unmatched junction bases numbered 13, after V lost 3 bases and J lost 0 bases. The germline CDR1 and CDR2 sequences are SGDLS and YYNGEE. CDR3 length equals 18 residues. CDR3 region: CASSGGMAGGKYQETQYF. The CDR3 DNA follows: TGTGCCAGCAGCGGTGGAATGGCGGGGGGCAAGTACCAAGAGACCCAGTACTTC.

As regards this clone: Distinct nucleotide sequences in the sample also encode this CDR3. The genes are TRBV9 and TRBJ2-7; 9 nucleotides line up with TRBD1. The CDR3 covers 14 residues. The V segment lost 0 bases and the J segment 4 bases; nucleotides outside the gene matches: 2. Germline V gives CDR1 SGDLS, CDR2 YYNGEE. As DNA, the CDR3 is TGTGCCAGCAGCGTAGCAGGACAGGGGTACGAGCAGTACTTC. Translation: CASSVAGQGYEQYF.

The chain combines TRBV11-2 with TRBJ2-2; 13 bases align to TRBD2. With 5 bases clipped from V and 4 bases from J, the junction kept 10 bases outside the gene matches. The germline gives CDR1 SGHAT, CDR2 FQNNGV. The CDR3 spans 18 residues. The CDR3 region has the DNA TGTGCCAGCAGCCCTGGACTAGCGGGGGCCGGGGGCACCGGGGAGCTGTTTTTT. This encodes CASSPGLAGAGGTGELFF.

The rearrangement links TRBV27 to TRBJ1-1; no clear D gene. This CDR3 comprises 20 residues. The germline V and J ends were trimmed by 2 bases and 2 bases, with 27 bases remaining between them. The germline V gene has CDR1 MNHEY and CDR2 SMNVEV (reference sequence). CDR3 loop: CASSLRPPEEGVISNTEAFF. CDR3 nucleotide sequence: TGTGCCAGCAGTTTAAGGCCCCCTGAGGAGGGTGTCATTTCAAACACTGAAGCTTTCTTT.

V usage is TRBV28 and J usage is TRBJ1-2; TRBD1 is a possible D gene (5 bases). The CDR3 has 12 amino acids. Germline V gene data show CDR1 as MDHEN and CDR2 as SYDVKM. V dropped 9 bases and J dropped 2 bases, with 10 bases sitting between them. CDR3: CASTSGNYGYTF. The CDR3 bases are TGTGCCAGTACTTCAGGGAACTATGGCTACACCTTC.

The chain links TRBV28 to TRBJ1-5; TRBD1 matches 8 bases. Trimming took 5 bases from V and 8 from J; bases not matched to a gene: 29. The CDR3 runs to 21 residues. The germline V gene has CDR1 MDHEN and CDR2 SYDVKM. The CDR3 here is CASSPRQGIGWEEAPVEPQHF. CDR3 bases: TGTGCCAGCAGTCCCCGACAGGGGATAGGTTGGGAGGAAGCCCCAGTCGAGCCCCAGCATTTT.

The rearrangement uses TRBV7-9 and TRBJ1-5; D call uncertain. Trimming shortened V by 1 base and J by 5 bases, and 12 bases separated the two germline ends. This CDR3 contains 15 residues. In germline, CDR1 is SEHNR, CDR2 FQNEAQ (reference sequence). DNA for the CDR3: TGTGCCAGCAGCTTAGATGGCGGTGATCATCAGCCCCAGCATTTT. It encodes CASSLDGGDHQPQHF.

This chain links TRBV28 with TRBJ2-1; D not resolved. The CDR3 is 13 amino acids. V was clipped by 6 bases and J by 9 bases, with 15 bases between them. Germline CDR1 is MDHEN and CDR2 is SYDVKM. This CDR3 is CASSLGRGPEQFF. The CDR3 nucleotides are TGTGCCAGCAGCCTTGGTAGAGGTCCTGAGCAGTTCTTC.

J is TRBJ1-2 and V is TRBV30, with D maybe TRBD1 (5 bases). The germline V gene has CDR1 GTSNPN and CDR2 SVGIG (reference sequence). The length of the CDR3 is 12 residues. Trimming took 5 bases from V and 8 from J, leaving 15 bases between them. The CDR3 DNA is TGTGCCTGGCCTCGGGGGGAAGGAGGCTACACCTTC. Its translation: CAWPRGEGGYTF.

V gene TRBV27 combines with J gene TRBJ2-1; a possible D gene is TRBD2 (5 bases). There are 13 residues in the CDR3. The V gene lost 8 bases and the J gene lost 2 bases, with 10 bases spanning the gap. Per germline, CDR1 MNHEY and CDR2 SMNVEV (reference sequence). This chain's CDR3 is CASRTGTYNEQFF. In nucleotides, the CDR3 is TGTGCCAGCCGAACCGGGACCTACAATGAGCAGTTCTTC.

This chain joins TRBV7-2 and TRBJ2-7, with 7 bases matching TRBD1. CDR3 length: 15 amino acids. Germline V gives CDR1 SGHTA, CDR2 FQGNSA. Germline trimming cut 3 bases from V and 3 bases from J; bases unmatched to any gene: 8. The CDR3 loop is CASSLTGFDLYEQYF. CDR3 nucleotide sequence: TGTGCCAGCAGCTTGACAGGGTTCGACCTCTACGAGCAGTACTTC.

The V and J genes are TRBV5-1 and TRBJ2-1; 9 positions agree with TRBD1. The J segment lost 5 bases and the V segment lost 3 bases, leaving 3 bases of the junction unmatched. This CDR3 has 14 residues. Germline values: CDR1 SGHRS, CDR2 YFSETQ. The CDR3 here is CASSSRTGDNEQFF. CDR3 nucleotide sequence: TGCGCCAGCAGCTCCCGGACAGGGGACAATGAGCAGTTCTTC.

The chain recombines TRBV2 with TRBJ2-7; D gene uncertain. The CDR3 contains 12 residues. The germline V and J ends were trimmed by 8 bases and 2 bases, with 10 bases remaining between them. Germline V CDR1 and CDR2: SNHLY, FYNNEI. CDR3 bases: TGTGCCAGCGGGCAATCGACCTACGAGCAGTACTTC. Its protein is CASGQSTYEQYF. The variable domain in full, completed from reference TRBV2 and TRBJ2-7, reads EPEVTQTPSHQVTQMGQEVILRCVPISNHLYFYWYRQILGQKVEFLVSFYNNEISEKSEIFDDQFSVERPDGSNFTLKIRSTKLEDSAMYFCASGQSTYEQYFGPGTRLTVT.

The chain has TRBV5-6 and TRBJ2-7, with 10 bases lining up with TRBD1. The CDR3 runs 16 residues. Germline trimming cut 0 bases from V and 5 bases from J; bases unmatched to any gene: 8. Germline values: CDR1 SGHDT, CDR2 YYEEEE. In DNA form, the CDR3 reads TGTGCCAGCAGCTTGGGGGGACAGGGGATAGTCCACGAGCAGTACTTC. Protein sequence: CASSLGGQGIVHEQYF. The entire variable domain, with the rest obtained from reference TRBV5-6 and TRBJ2-7, is as follows: DAGVTQSPTHLIKTRGQQVTLRCSPKSGHDTVSWYQQALGQGPQFIFQYYEEEERQRGNFPDRFSGHQFPNYSSELNVNALLLGDSALYLCASSLGGQGIVHEQYFGPGTRLTVT.

The V gene is TRBV28, the J gene TRBJ2-3, with 7 bases lining up with TRBD2. The CDR3 is made up of 21 amino acids. The germline V gene encodes CDR1 MDHEN and CDR2 SYDVKM. With 2 bases clipped from V and 3 bases from J, the junction kept 23 bases outside the gene matches. The DNA for the CDR3 is TGTGCCAGCAGTTTAATCTATGATGTTGCCCTCGGCAGCGGGAAGACAGATACGCAGTATTTT. Translated, it gives CASSLIYDVALGSGKTDTQYF.